These T cell receptor beta chains were read from a single sample in a study of shared clonotypes between healthy human individuals. Method: immunoSEQ multiplex PCR; TCRdb's copy keeps in-frame clones and lacks some. Of over 2,000,000 clones detected, over 85% appear once; the ten largest clones hold approximately 1.7%. Sequencing was carried out using naive CD8+ T cells from PBMCs. The receptors were sampled from a man younger than 35 in good health. Some clones in this sample may be carry-over from other donors' samples. Both conserved end residues are part of each CDR3. A D gene is named only where the DNA matches it firmly.

NA	TRBV6-5	16	CASSYTPTPWGTEAFF
NA	TRBV11-2	15	CASSLGVTGSYEQYF
NA	TRBV6-5	15	CASSYSARPNTEAFF
NA	TRBV28	12	CASSLSGREWYF
NA	TRBV9	14	CASSVGGVSYEQYF
NA	TRBV5-8	13	CASSSRRSNEQFF
TRBD1	TRBV5-1	14	CASSFRDSYNEQFF
TRBD1	TRBV4-1	16	CASSPTGGGSNQPQHF
TRBD2	TRBV7-6	15	CASSPLAGNTDTQYF
NA	TRBV29-1	11	CSGTQNTEAFF
NA	TRBV5-1	14	CASSSTFQESEAFF
NA	TRBV4-1	15	CASSPRGTPNEKLFF
NA	TRBV25-1	14	CASSEHGATYEQYF
TRBD1	TRBV9	13	CASSAGGRTEAFF
TRBD1	TRBV6-1	19	CASSEYGTGVGGYTGELFF
NA	TRBV6-1	15	CASSLVGGILDEQFF
NA	TRBV28	14	CASSFGRGYYEQYF
TRBD1	TRBV5-1	16	CASTQTGTGFTGELFF
NA	TRBV7-2	15	CASSPLLGRGTEAFF
TRBD1	TRBV13	15	CASSGSGGGTDTQYF
NA	TRBV5-8	18	CASSLGHHKGSTNQPQHF
TRBD2	TRBV19	16	CASSSPRSGRVYEQYF
NA	TRBV10-3	14	CAISVVGSSYEQYF
NA	TRBV7-9	14	CASSFPGGTYGYTF
TRBD2	TRBV11-3	15	CASSPRTSGGGELFF
NA	TRBV2	12	CASTGLIYEQYF
NA	TRBV16	14	CASSLSGSTDTQYF
TRBD2	TRBV29-1	15	CSVERTSGSTDTQYF
NA	TRBV5-8	12	CASSLGKLGYTF
TRBD1	TRBV7-2	14	CASSPRQGSYEQYF
NA	TRBV27	17	CASSREGDGRPPGRQYF
NA	TRBV29-1	16	CSVIVTPKGRGNTIYF
NA	TRBV21-1	14	CASRYSGGCGEQYF
NA	TRBV21-1	15	CASSKRLEYQETQYF
NA	TRBV27	13	CASSFLLGEKLFF